The next 30 T cell receptor beta chains were all read from a single sample in a study of shared clonotypes between healthy human individuals. Only in-frame clones appear in the TCRdb table, and some are missing; sequencing was by immunoSEQ multiplex PCR. The profile shows 450,000 to 650,000 clones, around 80% of them singletons. The specimen was PBMCs. Receptor source: a middle-aged woman in good health. Some clones in this sample may be carry-over from other donors' samples.

The J gene is TRBJ2-7, the V gene TRBV18; D is perhaps TRBD2 (7 bases). V was pared by 2 bases and J by 6 bases, with 14 bases between. This CDR3 is 14 amino acids long. Looked up from germline, CDR1 is KGHSH and CDR2 is LQKENI. CDR3 in amino acids: CASSPIGGQGEQYF. The CDR3 nucleotides read TGTGCCAGCTCACCAATCGGGGGGCAGGGCGAGCAGTACTTC.

This clone has just one count. The chain recombines TRBV27 with TRBJ2-3, with D possibly TRBD2 on 6 matching bases. V shed 3 bases and J shed 12 bases, with 22 bases lying between them. The CDR3 length is 15 residues. Germline lookup yields CDR1 MNHEY and CDR2 SMNVEV (reference sequence). The CDR3 protein is CASSLALTSMEGQYF. CDR3 bases: TGTGCCAGCAGTTTGGCACTAACTAGTATGGAGGGACAGTATTTT.

A word on this clone: One base separates it from a far larger clone, so it is likely a read error. The rearrangement joins TRBV30 to TRBJ1-3; TRBD1 is a possible D gene (5 bases). Germline V lookup: CDR1 GTSNPN, CDR2 SVGIG (reference sequence). The CDR3 has 17 residues. V lost 0 bases and J lost 0, with 15 bases in between. The CDR3 DNA reads TGTGCCTGGAGTGTTGGGGGTCGGTATATCTCTGGAAACACCATATATTTT. Translation: CAWSVGGRYISGNTIYF.

Worth noting for this clone: This clone may be a read error of a much larger clone one base away. The chain recombines TRBV30 with TRBJ1-2; 8 bases map to TRBD1. V was clipped by 2 bases and J by 6 bases; unmatched bases: 11. This CDR3 spans 15 amino acids. Germline V CDR1 and CDR2: GTSNPN, SVGIG (reference sequence). The DNA for the CDR3 is TGTGCCTGGAGTTCGACAGGGGCTGACTACCATGGCTACACCTTC. Translated, it gives CAWSSTGADYHGYTF.

The chain links TRBV18 to TRBJ2-1; 9 nucleotides align to TRBD2. The CDR3 spans 15 residues. Trimming at V came to 1 base and at J to 7 bases, leaving 5 bases not matched to a gene. Germline values: CDR1 KGHSH, CDR2 LQKENI. This chain's CDR3 is CASSPLAGVWNEQFF. The CDR3 coding sequence is TGTGCCAGCTCACCACTAGCGGGAGTATGGAATGAGCAGTTCTTC.

V is TRBV4-1 and J is TRBJ2-5; D gene uncertain. CDR3 length equals 14 residues. Germline lookup yields CDR1 MGHRA and CDR2 YSYEKL. Trimming left V 1 base short and J 2 bases short, with 8 bases between. As DNA, the CDR3 is TGCGCCAGCAGCCAAGTGTTGGGACAAGAGACCCAGTACTTC. This gives the protein CASSQVLGQETQYF.

The chain combines TRBV7-8 with TRBJ1-3; D unresolved. CDR3 length: 15 amino acids. Germline CDR1 is SGHVS and CDR2 is FQNEAQ. With 1 base removed from V and 4 bases from J, the gap between germline ends came to 11 bases. CDR3 DNA sequence: TGTGCCAGCAGCTTAGGCGTGGTGGGGGGAAACACCATATATTTT. Protein sequence: CASSLGVVGGNTIYF. Combining the CDR3 with reference TRBV7-8 and TRBJ1-3 gives the whole variable domain GAGVSQSPRYKVAKRGQDVALRCDPISGHVSLFWYQQALGQGPEFLTYFQNEAQLDKSGLPSDRFFAERPEGSVSTLKIQRTQQEDSAVYLCASSLGVVGGNTIYFGEGSWLTVV.

This chain uses TRBV7-9 with TRBJ2-4; TRBD2 matches at 7 bases. The CDR3 has 14 residues. V lost 5 bases to trimming and J lost 7 bases; unmatched junction nucleotides: 8. CDR1 and CDR2 from the germline V gene are SEHNR and FQNEAQ (reference sequence). The CDR3: CASSPSGGSNIQYF. Written as DNA, the CDR3 is TGTGCCAGCAGCCCCTCAGGCGGGAGTAACATTCAGTACTTC.

The CDR3 spells CASSPRGNYGYTF. CDR3 sequence (DNA): TGTGCCAGCAGCCCCCGAGGAAACTATGGCTACACCTTC. V usage is TRBV9 and J usage is TRBJ1-2; D remains unclear. V lost 4 bases and J 2 bases, leaving 9 bases between the germline ends. Per germline, CDR1 SGDLS and CDR2 YYNGEE. The CDR3 has 13 residues. The whole variable domain, remainder taken from reference TRBV9 and TRBJ1-2, is DSGVTQTPKHLITATGQRVTLRCSPRSGDLSVYWYQQSLDQGLQFLIQYYNGEERAKGNILERFSAQQFPDLHSELNLSSLELGDSALYFCASSPRGNYGYTFGSGTRLTVV.

Details on this clone: This sample includes further DNA sequences coding for the same CDR3. The chain employs TRBV7-9 and TRBJ1-2, with TRBD1 matching over 7 bases. Germline-derived CDR1 and CDR2 are SEHNR and FQNEAQ (reference sequence). This CDR3 is built from 12 residues. V shed 0 bases, J shed 8 bases, and the junction held 0 bases outside the gene matches. For the CDR3, the DNA is TGTGCCAGCAGCTTAGCAGGGGGCGGCTACACCTTC. It is translated as CASSLAGGGYTF.

With respect to this clone: The junction and the germline gene differ at one end; a read error may be behind it. The rearrangement uses TRBV28 and TRBJ1-1, with D possibly being TRBD1 (6 bases). The CDR3 length is 15 residues. CDR1 is MDHEN, CDR2 SYDVKM, per germline. CDR3 protein: CDSSSTGLWNTEAFF. As DNA, the CDR3 is TGTGACAGCAGTTCTACAGGGCTGTGGAACACTGAAGCTTTCTTT.

A word on this clone: At one boundary the junction diverges from the germline segment, which might be a read error. The chain recombines TRBV7-8 with TRBJ2-7; 7 bases match TRBD2. The CDR3 is 15 residues long. Germline-derived CDR1 and CDR2 are SGHVS and FQNEAQ. CDR3 protein: CASSFGASGSYGQYF. The CDR3 region has the DNA TGTGCCAGCAGCTTTGGGGCTAGCGGCTCCTACGGGCAGTACTTC.

This chain links TRBV6-1 with TRBJ2-5, with D possibly matching TRBD2 (5 bases). The CDR3 totals 15 residues. With 6 bases removed from V and 9 bases from J, the gap between germline ends came to 23 bases. The germline CDR1 and CDR2 sequences are MNHNS and SASEGT. The CDR3 is CASSLAGNNLGSQYF. The CDR3 bases are TGTGCCAGCAGCTTAGCCGGGAACAATTTAGGGTCCCAGTACTTC.

V and J are TRBV7-9 and TRBJ2-4; TRBD2 matches at 12 bases. This CDR3 is built from 19 residues. From germline, CDR1 is SEHNR and CDR2 FQNEAQ (reference sequence). Trimming at V came to 4 bases and at J to 0 bases, leaving 10 bases not matched to a gene. The CDR3 reads CASSSWTSGKSLAKNIQYF. In nucleotides, the CDR3 is TGTGCCAGCAGCTCGTGGACTAGCGGGAAGTCCCTAGCCAAAAACATTCAGTACTTC.

The chain links TRBV4-3 to TRBJ1-5, with D perhaps matching TRBD1 (5 bases). This CDR3 is 15 amino acids long. Trimming stripped 4 bases from V and 4 bases from J, with 14 bases between. Germline CDR1 LGHNA, CDR2 YSLEER. This chain's CDR3 is CASSRERWGNQPQHF. DNA of the CDR3: TGCGCCAGCAGCCGCGAAAGGTGGGGGAATCAGCCCCAGCATTTT.

This clone was seen only once. This chain uses TRBV28 with TRBJ2-7; 8 bases map to TRBD1. V trimming: 5 bases; J trimming: 4 bases; junction bases outside the gene matches: 7. CDR1 is MDHEN and CDR2 is SYDVKM in the germline V gene. This CDR3 region has 14 residues. The CDR3 DNA follows: TGTGCCAGCAGTAAATCCACAGGGGGGTACGAGCAGTACTTC. It yields the protein CASSKSTGGYEQYF.

The chain recombines TRBV10-3 with TRBJ1-2; perhaps TRBD1 as D (6 bases). The CDR3 contains 16 residues. Germline values: CDR1 ENHRY, CDR2 SYGVKD. Trimming pared 3 bases from V and 2 bases from J, leaving 16 bases between. CDR3 region: CAISDVPGAYNYGYTF. CDR3 nucleotide sequence: TGTGCCATCAGTGATGTCCCAGGGGCCTACAACTATGGCTACACCTTC.

The chain links TRBV7-2 to TRBJ2-5, with 7 bases matching TRBD1. Trimming cost V 1 base and J 9 bases; bases outside gene matches: 8. Germline V gene sequence: CDR1 SGHTA, CDR2 FQGNSA. CDR3 length equals 14 residues. The chain's CDR3 is CASSLGDRLIPQYF. The CDR3 nucleotides read TGTGCCAGCAGCTTAGGGGACAGACTTATCCCCCAGTACTTC.

The V call is TRBV30, the J call TRBJ2-2; the match to TRBD2 covers 11 bases. CDR3 length: 15 amino acids. Germline CDR1 GTSNPN, CDR2 SVGIG (reference sequence). Unmatched junction bases numbered 5, after V lost 2 bases and J lost 6 bases. As DNA, the CDR3 is TGTGCCTGGAGTTTACTAGCGGGAGAGTCCGGGGAGCTGTTTTTT. This codes for CAWSLLAGESGELFF.

This clone was detected a few times. V gene TRBV29-1 combines with J gene TRBJ1-1; 10 nucleotides agree with TRBD1. This CDR3 is built from 14 residues. Germline V lookup: CDR1 SQVTM, CDR2 ANQGSEA. J gave up 1 base and V 5 bases, and 4 bases lay outside the gene matches. The CDR3 nucleotides are TGCAGCGTTCGACAGGGGGCGGCGAACACTGAAGCTTTCTTT. Amino acids: CSVRQGAANTEAFF.

The sample holds a few counts of this clone. The genes are TRBV5-4 and TRBJ2-1; D perhaps matches TRBD1 (5 bases). The CDR3 is 13 residues long. CDR1 is SGHNT and CDR2 is YYREEE in the germline V gene (reference sequence). Trimming left V 4 bases short and J 5 bases short, with 10 bases between. The CDR3 protein is CASSRREDNEQFF. CDR3 in DNA: TGTGCCAGCAGCCGCAGGGAAGACAATGAGCAGTTCTTC.

This clone was counted only a few times. This chain links TRBV28 with TRBJ1-2; unclear D gene. Germline CDR1 and CDR2: MDHEN and SYDVKM. The CDR3 contains 13 residues. V lost 4 bases and J lost 2, with 8 bases in between. The CDR3 DNA follows: TGTGCCAGCAGTTCCCCTCCCAACTATGGCTACACCTTC. The encoded protein is CASSSPPNYGYTF.

The chain carries TRBV11-2 and TRBJ2-1, with D possibly TRBD2 on 6 matching bases. The V end was cut by 3 bases, the J end by 4 bases, with 10 bases between. Germline CDR1 reads SGHAT; CDR2 reads FQNNGV. The CDR3 loop spans 14 amino acids. CDR3: CASSFGGLYNEQFF. The CDR3 DNA follows: TGTGCCAGCAGCTTCGGGGGTCTTTACAATGAGCAGTTCTTC. Based on the CDR3 plus reference TRBV11-2 and TRBJ2-1, the full variable domain is EAGVAQSPRYKIIEKRQSVAFWCNPISGHATLYWYQQILGQGPKLLIQFQNNGVVDDSQLPKDRFSAERLKGVDSTLKIQPAKLEDSAVYLCASSFGGLYNEQFFGPGTRLTVL.

The chain carries TRBV18 and TRBJ2-1; D gene uncertain. This CDR3 region has 16 residues. CDR1 KGHSH and CDR2 LQKENI come from the germline V gene. Trimming left V 0 bases short and J 4 bases short, with 13 bases between. CDR3 nucleotide sequence: TGTGCCAGCTCACCACCGGGCGTTTCTTATTACAATGAGCAGTTCTTC. It encodes CASSPPGVSYYNEQFF.

J is TRBJ2-5 and V is TRBV5-1; 7 bases line up with TRBD1. V lost 2 bases, J lost 4 bases, and 11 bases stayed unmatched. Germline CDR1 SGHRS, CDR2 YFSETQ. The CDR3 sequence is 16 residues long. For the CDR3, the DNA is TGCGCCAGCAGCTTAGGGGGCCAAGCCCTCGGAGAGACCCAGTACTTC. Encoded protein: CASSLGGQALGETQYF. Supplemented by reference TRBV5-1 and TRBJ2-5, the full variable domain reads KAGVTQTPRYLIKTRGQQVTLSCSPISGHRSVSWYQQTPGQGLQFLFEYFSETQRNKGNFPGRFSGRQFSNSRSEMNVSTLELGDSALYLCASSLGGQALGETQYFGPGTRLLVL.

The rearrangement links TRBV5-4 to TRBJ1-2, with 7 bases lining up with TRBD1. V was clipped by 5 bases and J by 1 base; unmatched bases: 5. CDR3 length equals 14 residues. Germline assignment: CDR1 SGHNT and CDR2 YYREEE (reference sequence). In DNA, the CDR3 is TGTGCCAGCAGGCGGGACAGATATAACTATGGCTACACCTTC. The encoded protein is CASRRDRYNYGYTF.

The chain combines TRBV30 with TRBJ1-1, with TRBD1 matching 8 bases. V gave up 5 bases and J gave up 0 bases; unmatched junction bases: 2. CDR3 length: 13 residues. Germline lookup yields CDR1 GTSNPN and CDR2 SVGIG (reference sequence). CDR3 region: CAWGTGLNTEAFF. Written as DNA, the CDR3 is TGTGCCTGGGGGACAGGCTTGAACACTGAAGCTTTCTTT. Looking up the rest from reference TRBV30 and TRBJ1-1 gives the full variable domain: SQTIHQWPATLVQPVGSPLSLECTVEGTSNPNLYWYRQAAGRGLQLLFYSVGIGQISSEVPQNLSASRPQDRQFILSSKKLLLSDSGFYLCAWGTGLNTEAFFGQGTRLTVV.

J is TRBJ2-3 and V is TRBV11-2; 9 bases are a match to TRBD2. The trim removed 5 bases at V and 0 bases at J, leaving 6 bases unmatched. CDR3 length equals 16 residues. CDR1 is SGHAT, CDR2 FQNNGV, per germline. The CDR3 DNA follows: TGTGCCAGCAGCGTTAGCGGGGGAGCTAGCACAGATACGCAGTATTTT. Translation gives CASSVSGGASTDTQYF.

The rearrangement uses TRBV11-2 and TRBJ2-3; 7 nucleotides line up with TRBD2. The germline gives CDR1 SGHAT, CDR2 FQNNGV. The CDR3 totals 13 residues. Germline trimming cut 3 bases from V and 9 bases from J; bases unmatched to any gene: 6. CDR3 nucleotides: TGTGCCAGCAGCTTCCCCCTGGGGGGGACGCAGTATTTT. The encoded protein is CASSFPLGGTQYF.

This clone was seen just once. The rearrangement uses TRBV5-1 and TRBJ2-2, with D perhaps matching TRBD1 (6 bases). V shed 0 bases and J shed 3 bases, with 18 bases lying between them. This CDR3 comprises 18 residues. The germline CDR1 and CDR2 sequences are SGHRS and YFSETQ. The CDR3 loop is CASSLESGDPRYTGELFF. The CDR3 nucleotides read TGCGCCAGCAGCTTGGAGTCAGGGGATCCCAGGTACACCGGGGAGCTGTTTTTT.